A selection of T cell receptor beta chains follows, all from one sample in a study of T cells in Graves' hyperthyroidism and ophthalmopathy. TCRdb independently ran MiXCR on the multiplex PCR reads; one entry per CDR3 protein. The data contain under 400,000 distinct CDR3 sequences, more than 20% of them singletons. The sample taken for sequencing was blood. The receptors shown here come from a man in his fifties or sixties with Graves' hyperthyroidism. The CDR3 runs from the conserved cysteine through the conserved F or W. D genes are given only for firm matches. Size is stated for part of the rows, as once, few or many counts, or as a class when the clone is expanded.

j_call | clone_size | v_call | d_call | cdr3_aa | cdr3_nt
TRBJ2-2 | few | TRBV20-1 | TRBD2 | CSATRSGRDTGELFF | TGCAGTGCTACGAGGAGCGGGAGGGACACCGGGGAGCTGTTTTTT
TRBJ2-1 | few | TRBV2 | NA | CASRGPGNEQFF | TGTGCCAGCCGGGGGCCCGGGAATGAGCAGTTCTTC
TRBJ2-7 | NA | TRBV12-5 | NA | CASGLDGTLGEQYF | TGTGCTAGTGGTTTGGACGGGACTTTGGGCGAGCAGTACTTC
TRBJ2-3 | many | TRBV5-1 | TRBD2 | CASSLGLAGSTDTQYF | TGCGCCAGCAGCTTGGGGCTAGCGGGAAGCACAGATACGCAGTATTTT
TRBJ2-3 | many | TRBV3-1 | TRBD1 | CASSQLRGPSDTQYF | TGTGCCAGCAGCCAACTCAGGGGGCCTTCGGATACGCAGTATTTT
TRBJ1-2 | few | TRBV6-1 | TRBD1 | CASSSDRGLNGYTF | TGTGCCAGCAGTTCGGACAGGGGGTTAAACGGCTACACCTTC
TRBJ2-7 | NA | TRBV20-1 | NA | CSVRPQRLAGEVFYEQYF | TGCAGTGTTAGACCCCAGAGGTTAGCAGGGGAGGTTTTTTACGAGCAGTACTTC
TRBJ2-5 | many | TRBV27 | TRBD1 | CASSLLGQGETQYF | TGTGCCAGCAGTTTACTCGGACAGGGAGAGACCCAGTACTTC
TRBJ1-6 | few | TRBV20-1 | TRBD1 | CSASGTDGSPLHF | TGCAGTGCTAGCGGGACAGACGGATCACCCCTCCACTTT
TRBJ2-1 | many | TRBV7-9 | TRBD1 | CASSSNIPSIDRVRNEQFF | TGTGCCAGCAGCTCCAATATCCCCTCGATTGACAGGGTGAGGAATGAGCAGTTCTTC
TRBJ1-3 | NA | TRBV29-1 | NA | CSARDNSGNTIYF | TGCAGCGCCCGGGACAACTCTGGAAACACCATATATTTT
TRBJ2-3 | many | TRBV2 | NA | CASSEGAWSDTQYF | TGTGCCAGCAGTGAAGGGGCTTGGTCAGATACGCAGTATTTT
TRBJ2-7 | NA | TRBV5-1 | NA | CASSPEVSYEQYF | TGCGCCAGCAGCCCGGAGGTATCCTACGAGCAGTACTTC
TRBJ2-3 | few | TRBV7-3 | NA | CASSLGARTDTQYF | TGTGCCAGCAGCTTGGGCGCCCGAACAGATACGCAGTATTTT
TRBJ2-5 | NA | TRBV20-1 | TRBD2 | CSAKVAGGIETQYF | TGCAGTGCCAAGGTAGCGGGAGGGATTGAGACCCAGTACTTC
TRBJ2-5 | NA | TRBV27 | NA | CASSFQGQETQYF | TGTGCCAGCAGTTTCCAGGGCCAAGAGACCCAGTACTTC
TRBJ2-1 | few | TRBV4-2 | NA | CASTLERAHNEQFF | TGTGCCAGCACCCTTGAGCGGGCACACAATGAGCAGTTCTTC
TRBJ2-7 | many | TRBV20-1 | TRBD2 | CSVTSGSYEQYF | TGCAGTGTCACTAGCGGGAGTTACGAGCAGTACTTC
TRBJ2-5 | many | TRBV2 | TRBD2 | CASKTGLVLEAQYF | TGTGCCAGCAAAACGGGACTAGTGCTCGAGGCCCAGTACTTC
TRBJ2-7 | many | TRBV3-1 | NA | CASSRPDTGLEQYF | TGTGCCAGCAGCCGCCCTGACACGGGTCTCGAGCAGTACTTC
TRBJ2-7 | few | TRBV29-1 | TRBD2 | CSVALAGGYEQYF | TGCAGCGTTGCGCTAGCGGGAGGTTACGAGCAGTACTTC
TRBJ1-3 | NA | TRBV5-4 | NA | CASSLTLGSGNTIYF | TGTGCCAGCAGCTTAACCTTAGGGTCTGGAAACACCATATATTTT
TRBJ2-5 | many | TRBV12-3/TRBV12-4 | NA | CASSPRGAGEETQYF | TGTGCCAGCAGCCCCAGGGGGGCGGGAGAAGAGACCCAGTACTTC
TRBJ2-1 | NA | TRBV3-1 | TRBD2 | CASSQENRMVAGYNEQFF | TGTGCCAGCAGCCAAGAAAACAGAATGGTAGCGGGTTACAATGAGCAGTTCTTC
TRBJ2-7 | many | TRBV28 | NA | CASSLVTADYEQYF | TGTGCCAGCAGTTTAGTAACAGCCGACTACGAGCAGTACTTC
TRBJ1-4 | few | TRBV12-5 | NA | CASGTGALEKLFF | TGTGCTAGTGGAACCGGGGCCCTGGAAAAACTGTTTTTT
TRBJ2-3 | many | TRBV24-1 | NA | CATSDSYPDTQYF | TGTGCCACCAGTGATTCCTACCCAGATACGCAGTATTTT
TRBJ1-2 | NA | TRBV27 | NA | CASSPGHLNGGYTF | TGTGCCAGCAGTCCAGGACACCTGAACGGTGGCTACACCTTC
TRBJ2-7 | NA | TRBV27 | TRBD1 | CASSLFGQGVSYEQYF | TGTGCCAGCAGTTTATTCGGGCAGGGGGTATCCTACGAGCAGTACTTC
TRBJ2-7 | NA | TRBV9 | TRBD1 | CASSVSPGGSYEQYF | TGTGCCAGCAGCGTTTCGCCAGGGGGCTCCTACGAGCAGTACTTC
TRBJ2-3 | once | TRBV5-1 | NA | CASSDPPPDTQYF | TGCGCCAGCAGCGATCCCCCCCCAGATACGCAGTATTTT
TRBJ2-3 | NA | TRBV12-3/TRBV12-4 | TRBD2 | CASSLGTRQWADTQYF | TGTGCCAGCAGTTTGGGGACTAGACAATGGGCAGATACGCAGTATTTT
TRBJ2-3 | NA | TRBV20-1 | NA | CSAFPPGLSTDTQYF | TGCAGTGCTTTCCCTCCGGGACTGAGCACAGATACGCAGTATTTT
TRBJ2-1 | many | TRBV20-1 | NA | CSARWYNEQFF | TGCAGTGCTAGGTGGTACAATGAGCAGTTCTTC
TRBJ1-1 | few | TRBV2 | NA | CASGGPSGFFMNTEAFF | TGTGCCAGCGGTGGTCCTTCAGGGTTTTTCATGAACACTGAAGCTTTCTTT
TRBJ1-5 | few | TRBV20-1 | NA | CSASMGSQPQHF | TGCAGTGCTAGTATGGGCAGTCAGCCCCAGCATTTT
TRBJ2-1 | few | TRBV13 | NA | CASSLVSPPWGNEQFF | TGTGCCAGCAGCTTAGTATCCCCGCCATGGGGCAATGAGCAGTTCTTC
TRBJ1-2 | many | TRBV6-1 | NA | CASSDRTHGYTF | TGTGCCAGCAGTGACAGGACTCATGGCTACACCTTC
TRBJ2-5 | NA | TRBV5-1 | NA | CASSFEGQGLETQYF | TGCGCCAGCAGCTTTGAAGGACAAGGGTTGGAGACCCAGTACTTC
TRBJ2-1 | NA | TRBV19 | NA | CASSAQGYNEQFF | TGTGCCAGTAGTGCTCAGGGGTACAATGAGCAGTTCTTC
TRBJ2-1 | few | TRBV5-1 | TRBD1 | CASSWGTGEEQFF | TGCGCCAGCAGCTGGGGGACAGGGGAAGAGCAGTTCTTC
TRBJ1-2 | many | TRBV3-1 | NA | CASSPFNRLNYGYTF | TGTGCCAGCAGCCCCTTCAACAGGCTCAACTATGGCTACACCTTC
TRBJ2-3 | few | TRBV24-1 | NA | CATTEADTQYF | TGTGCCACCACAGAGGCAGATACGCAGTATTTT